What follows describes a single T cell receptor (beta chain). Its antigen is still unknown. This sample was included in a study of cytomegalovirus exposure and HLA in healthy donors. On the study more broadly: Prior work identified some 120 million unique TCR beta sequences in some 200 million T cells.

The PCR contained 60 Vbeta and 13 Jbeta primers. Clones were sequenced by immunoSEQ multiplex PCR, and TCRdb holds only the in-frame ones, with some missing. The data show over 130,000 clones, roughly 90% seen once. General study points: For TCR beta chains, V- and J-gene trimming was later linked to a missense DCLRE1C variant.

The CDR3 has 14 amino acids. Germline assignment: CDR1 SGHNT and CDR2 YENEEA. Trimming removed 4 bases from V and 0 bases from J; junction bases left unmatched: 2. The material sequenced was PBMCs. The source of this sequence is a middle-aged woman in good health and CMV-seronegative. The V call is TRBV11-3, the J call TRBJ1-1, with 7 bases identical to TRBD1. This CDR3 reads CASSSTGLNTEAFF. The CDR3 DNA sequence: TGTGCCAGCAGCTCGACAGGGCTGAACACTGAAGCTTTCTTT.